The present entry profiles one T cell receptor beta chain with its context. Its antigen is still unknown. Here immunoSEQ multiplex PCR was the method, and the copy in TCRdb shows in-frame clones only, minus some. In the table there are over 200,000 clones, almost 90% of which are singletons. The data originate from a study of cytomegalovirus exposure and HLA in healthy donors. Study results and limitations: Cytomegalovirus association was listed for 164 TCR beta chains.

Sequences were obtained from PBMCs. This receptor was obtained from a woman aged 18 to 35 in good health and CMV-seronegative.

The CDR3 spells CASSLGVAGVYNEQFF. Written as DNA, the CDR3 is TGTGCCAGCAGCTTAGGCGTAGCGGGAGTCTACAATGAGCAGTTCTTC. V usage is TRBV7-6 and J usage is TRBJ2-1; 9 bases map to TRBD2. Germline assignment: CDR1 SGHVS and CDR2 FNYEAQ. CDR3 length: 16 residues. J lost 3 bases, V lost 1 base, and 4 bases had no gene match.